A selection of T cell receptor beta chains follows, all from one sample in a study of blood T cell repertoires in COVID-19. The repertoire was sequenced with immunoSEQ multiplex PCR; TCRdb's copy has only in-frame clones and lacks some. The data contain 200,000 to 250,000 clones, around 86% of them singletons. The specimen was peripheral blood. The origin of the receptors is an elderly man with acute or convalescent COVID-19. Each CDR3 is given with its conserved first and last residue. D genes are given only for firm matches. Some rows mark clone size as missing; the rest say once, few, many or name a class of expanded clone.

CDR3aa: CASRDRGRETQYF
d_gene: TRBD1
abundance: NA
v_gene: TRBV10-2

CDR3aa: CASRGGRTNEKLFF
d_gene: NA
abundance: once
v_gene: TRBV5-1

CDR3aa: CASSEGLAGITDTQYF
d_gene: TRBD2
abundance: NA
v_gene: TRBV10-1

CDR3aa: CASSLDLRAGNTGELFF
d_gene: NA
abundance: NA
v_gene: TRBV11-2

CDR3aa: CASSRGSGAVQETQYF
d_gene: NA
abundance: NA
v_gene: TRBV19

CDR3aa: CASSLARQGIYEQYF
d_gene: TRBD1
abundance: NA
v_gene: TRBV6-5

CDR3aa: CASRALASYNEQFF
d_gene: TRBD2
abundance: NA
v_gene: TRBV2

CDR3aa: CACHRGDRGNSPLHF
d_gene: TRBD1
abundance: once
v_gene: TRBV30

CDR3aa: CASSQVAGEGGETQYF
d_gene: TRBD2
abundance: NA
v_gene: TRBV4-2

CDR3aa: CASSKTGGMSEQYF
d_gene: NA
abundance: NA
v_gene: TRBV12-1

CDR3aa: CASFVKGAGANVLTF
d_gene: NA
abundance: NA
v_gene: TRBV10-1

CDR3aa: CASSAGEASGRREQFF
d_gene: NA
abundance: NA
v_gene: TRBV28

CDR3aa: CASSKSGDRRQETQYF
d_gene: NA
abundance: NA
v_gene: TRBV5-1

CDR3aa: CASSPKTGTGLNGYTF
d_gene: TRBD1
abundance: NA
v_gene: TRBV18

CDR3aa: CASSGTPGTSTAEQYF
d_gene: TRBD2
abundance: NA
v_gene: TRBV9

CDR3aa: CASSYSGGTGTDTQYF
d_gene: TRBD2
abundance: NA
v_gene: TRBV6-5

CDR3aa: CASRGRQADLIQPQHF
d_gene: NA
abundance: NA
v_gene: TRBV19

CDR3aa: CASSQDLLAGSNEQFF
d_gene: TRBD2
abundance: NA
v_gene: TRBV3-1/TRBV3-2

CDR3aa: CASKPGTSEAFF
d_gene: NA
abundance: NA
v_gene: TRBV12-3/TRBV12-4

CDR3aa: CASSEGTGGGYTF
d_gene: TRBD1
abundance: NA
v_gene: TRBV5-1

CDR3aa: CASSPPGTGGNEQFF
d_gene: TRBD1
abundance: NA
v_gene: TRBV7-2

CDR3aa: CASSGQGHYEQYF
d_gene: TRBD1
abundance: NA
v_gene: TRBV7-8

CDR3aa: CASSPVGLAGPGELFF
d_gene: TRBD2
abundance: once
v_gene: TRBV18

CDR3aa: CASRGGLGHNEQFF
d_gene: TRBD2
abundance: NA
v_gene: TRBV7-2

CDR3aa: CATSGAGTGNQPQHF
d_gene: TRBD1
abundance: NA
v_gene: TRBV24-1

CDR3aa: CASSPGRYSATEAFF
d_gene: NA
abundance: NA
v_gene: TRBV4-1

CDR3aa: CASSEGGMNTEAFF
d_gene: NA
abundance: NA
v_gene: TRBV6-1

CDR3aa: CASSLPGGYYGYTF
d_gene: NA
abundance: NA
v_gene: TRBV7-8

CDR3aa: CASSPLGQRETQYF
d_gene: NA
abundance: NA
v_gene: TRBV18

CDR3aa: CSVLSPGATDTQYF
d_gene: NA
abundance: NA
v_gene: TRBV29-1

CDR3aa: CASSLSLAGGELFF
d_gene: TRBD2
abundance: NA
v_gene: TRBV27

CDR3aa: CASSQVDRENSPLHF
d_gene: TRBD1
abundance: once
v_gene: TRBV4-3

CDR3aa: CATKTSARGTDTQYF
d_gene: TRBD2
abundance: NA
v_gene: TRBV5-1

CDR3aa: CANPGSRSYNEQFF
d_gene: NA
abundance: NA
v_gene: TRBV10-1

CDR3aa: CASSLRTSGGGTDTQYF
d_gene: TRBD2
abundance: NA
v_gene: TRBV4-1

CDR3aa: CASSLDYPNPYDYEQYF
d_gene: NA
abundance: NA
v_gene: TRBV5-5

CDR3aa: CASSSPGAGANVLTF
d_gene: NA
abundance: NA
v_gene: TRBV7-3

CDR3aa: CASSTHRQATDTQYF
d_gene: NA
abundance: NA
v_gene: TRBV2

CDR3aa: CATSAGQGSTDTQYF
d_gene: TRBD1
abundance: NA
v_gene: TRBV24-1

CDR3aa: CASSPGQVRDEQFF
d_gene: TRBD1
abundance: NA
v_gene: TRBV11-3

CDR3aa: CAWTGQGATEAFF
d_gene: TRBD1
abundance: NA
v_gene: TRBV30

CDR3aa: CASSHGEGLEYETQYF
d_gene: TRBD2
abundance: NA
v_gene: TRBV5-1

CDR3aa: CATSDWGQGFYNEQFF
d_gene: TRBD1
abundance: NA
v_gene: TRBV24-1

CDR3aa: CASSWVRAGETQYF
d_gene: NA
abundance: NA
v_gene: TRBV6-5

CDR3aa: CASSIGSGRLNEQFF
d_gene: TRBD2
abundance: NA
v_gene: TRBV19

CDR3aa: CASSTGTSPDTQYF
d_gene: TRBD2
abundance: once
v_gene: TRBV5-1

CDR3aa: CATSPDRGFGYTF
d_gene: TRBD1
abundance: NA
v_gene: TRBV27

CDR3aa: CASSPTSGSFTGELFF
d_gene: TRBD2
abundance: NA
v_gene: TRBV5-5

CDR3aa: CASSLLQGGQYF
d_gene: NA
abundance: NA
v_gene: TRBV28

CDR3aa: CASSYGQLSYEQYF
d_gene: NA
abundance: once
v_gene: TRBV28

CDR3aa: CASRSPGTASTDTQYF
d_gene: TRBD1
abundance: NA
v_gene: TRBV5-4

CDR3aa: CASSRAGRSQETQYF
d_gene: NA
abundance: NA
v_gene: TRBV11-1

CDR3aa: CASSINSAGQETQYF
d_gene: NA
abundance: NA
v_gene: TRBV19

CDR3aa: CASRDRGRSGYTF
d_gene: TRBD1
abundance: once
v_gene: TRBV3-1/TRBV3-2